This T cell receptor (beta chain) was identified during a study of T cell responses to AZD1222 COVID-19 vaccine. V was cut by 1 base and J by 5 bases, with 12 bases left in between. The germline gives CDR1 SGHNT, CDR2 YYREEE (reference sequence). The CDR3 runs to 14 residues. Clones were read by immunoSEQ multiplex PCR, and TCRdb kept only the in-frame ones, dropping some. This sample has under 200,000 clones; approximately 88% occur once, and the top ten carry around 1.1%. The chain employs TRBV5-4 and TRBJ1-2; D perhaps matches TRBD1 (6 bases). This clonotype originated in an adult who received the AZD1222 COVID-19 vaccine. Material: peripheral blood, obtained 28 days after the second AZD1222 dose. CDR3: CASSLIAGDYGYTF. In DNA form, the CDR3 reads TGTGCCAGCAGCTTGATAGCAGGGGATTATGGCTACACCTTC.